These 22 T cell receptor beta chains were all obtained from the same sample, sequenced in a study of T cells in localized non-small cell lung cancer. The method was immunoSEQ multiplex PCR; TCRdb's version includes in-frame clones alone and lacks a portion of them. Of about 70,000 clones listed, approximately 84% were seen once; the top ten hold approximately 1.2%. The sequencing used peripheral blood, collected before any cancer treatment. The receptor set was obtained from a female donor older than 55 with stage I lung adenocarcinoma.

V gene TRBV4-2 combines with J gene TRBJ1-2, with TRBD1 as a possible D gene (5 bases). Germline values: CDR1 LGHNA, CDR2 YNFKEQ. Trimming took off 4 bases at V and 3 bases at J, with 12 bases between the two ends. The CDR3 is 14 amino acids. For the CDR3, the DNA is TGTGCCAGCAGCCGTCGGGGCCTAGACTATGGCTACACCTTC. Translated, it gives CASSRRGLDYGYTF.

The chain employs TRBV4-2 and TRBJ1-5, with TRBD1 as a possible D gene (6 bases). Trimming left V 1 base short and J 6 bases short, with 10 bases between. Germline CDR1 and CDR2: LGHNA and YNFKEQ. The CDR3 runs 14 residues. The CDR3 DNA reads as TGTGCCAGCAGCCAAGTCAGGGGAGGTCAGCCCCAGCATTTT. This codes for CASSQVRGGQPQHF.

CDR3 protein: CASSPQKGRQQYF. CDR3 nucleotide sequence: TGCGCCAGCAGCCCCCAAAAGGGACGCCAGCAGTACTTC. The rearrangement links TRBV4-1 to TRBJ2-7, with D possibly called TRBD1 or TRBD2 (5 bases each). The CDR3 consists of 13 residues. The germline V gene has CDR1 MGHRA and CDR2 YSYEKL. The V gene lost 4 bases and the J gene lost 8 bases, with 15 bases spanning the gap.

The CDR3 protein is CASSLSQGETQYF. In nucleotides, the CDR3 is TGTGCCAGCAGTTTATCCCAGGGTGAGACCCAGTACTTC. This chain uses TRBV27 with TRBJ2-5; TRBD1 is a possible D gene (5 bases). There are 13 residues in the CDR3. The V end lost 0 bases, the J end lost 5 bases, and 7 bases lay between the germline ends. In germline, CDR1 is MNHEY, CDR2 SMNVEV (reference sequence).

The chain employs TRBV7-6 and TRBJ2-5, with D maybe TRBD1 (6 bases). The end of the DNA fits TRBJ2-7 better, so the J call may be wrong. This CDR3 is built from 15 residues. Germline lookup yields CDR1 SGHVS and CDR2 FNYEAQ. CDR3 region: CASSGEQGSSYEQYF. The DNA for the CDR3 is TGTGCCAGCAGCGGAGAGCAGGGGAGCTCCTACGAGCAGTACTTC.

The chain uses TRBV19 and TRBJ2-3; D is uncertain. The CDR3 runs 14 residues. Germline CDR1 reads LNHDA; CDR2 reads SQIVND (reference sequence). V was clipped by 5 bases and J by 4 bases, with 13 bases between them. CDR3 coding DNA: TGTGCCAGTAGTTCCCCCCGCCTGGCAGATACGCAGTATTTT. Residues: CASSSPRLADTQYF. The full variable domain, its missing parts supplied by reference TRBV19 and TRBJ2-3, is DGGITQSPKYLFRKEGQNVTLSCEQNLNHDAMYWYRQDPGQGLRLIYYSQIVNDFQKGDIAEGYSVSREKKESFPLTVTSAQKNPTAFYLCASSSPRLADTQYFGPGTRLTVL.

The rearrangement uses TRBV27 and TRBJ2-1, with 8 bases fitting TRBD1. Germline V gene sequence: CDR1 MNHEY, CDR2 SMNVEV (reference sequence). The CDR3 spans 16 residues. Trimming removed 5 bases from V and 9 bases from J; junction bases left unmatched: 15. CDR3 in DNA: TGTGCCAGCAGTCTTCAGGGGGCATGGTCGTTTGGTGAGCAGTTCTTC. Translation: CASSLQGAWSFGEQFF.

The rearrangement uses TRBV7-2 and TRBJ1-5; D unresolved. CDR1 and CDR2 (germline): SGHTA, FQGNSA. CDR3 length: 16 residues. The V and J ends lost 2 bases and 0 bases respectively, with 11 bases between them. CDR3 sequence (DNA): TGTGCCAGCAGCTTACGGCCCAGCTATAGCAATCAGCCCCAGCATTTT. This codes for CASSLRPSYSNQPQHF.

The chain has TRBV27 and TRBJ2-7; the D gene is possibly TRBD1 (5 bases). The germline V and J ends were trimmed by 3 bases and 2 bases, with 11 bases remaining between them. This CDR3 comprises 14 residues. CDR1 MNHEY and CDR2 SMNVEV come from the germline V gene (reference sequence). The CDR3 coding sequence is TGTGCCAGCAGTTTGGGGCACGATACCTACGAGCAGTACTTC. The encoded protein is CASSLGHDTYEQYF.

V is TRBV7-2 and J is TRBJ1-2, with TRBD1 matching over 7 bases. The CDR3 has 15 amino acids. Germline values: CDR1 SGHTA, CDR2 FQGNSA. The trim removed 2 bases at V and 3 bases at J, leaving 6 bases unmatched. Here the CDR3 DNA reads TGTGCCAGCAGCTTACCCCAGGGGGTTGACTATGGCTACACCTTC. Translating gives CASSLPQGVDYGYTF.

For the CDR3, the DNA is TGTGCCACCAAAGCGGGTGGGACTAGTTACAATGAGCAGTTCTTC. As protein: CATKAGGTSYNEQFF. The chain joins TRBV15 to TRBJ2-1; TRBD2 matches 8 bases. Germline loops: CDR1 LNHNV, CDR2 YYDKDF (reference sequence). After removal of 7 bases from V and 4 bases from J, the junction contained 9 bases not matched to a gene. The CDR3 sequence is 15 residues long.

This clone occurred once. The CDR3 loop reads CATSDLTGNTIYF. DNA of the CDR3: TGTGCCACCAGCGACTTGACTGGAAACACCATATATTTT. V gene TRBV15 combines with J gene TRBJ1-3; D call uncertain. The V end lost 5 bases, the J end lost 2 bases, and 7 bases lay between the germline ends. Germline V gene data show CDR1 as LNHNV and CDR2 as YYDKDF (reference sequence). This CDR3 is 13 amino acids long. The full variable domain, in which reference TRBV15 and TRBJ1-3 provide the parts outside the CDR3, is DAMVIQNPRYQVTQFGKPVTLSCSQTLNHNVMYWYQQKSSQAPKLLFHYYDKDFNNEADTPDNFQSRRPNTSFCFLDIRSPGLGDTAMYLCATSDLTGNTIYFGEGSWLTVV.

The chain links TRBV28 to TRBJ2-7, with no clear D. The CDR3 consists of 15 residues. The V end was cut by 5 bases, the J end by 2 bases, with 16 bases between. Germline V gene sequence: CDR1 MDHEN, CDR2 SYDVKM. CDR3 nucleotide sequence: TGTGCCAGCAGTCCCCGTGGTGCGGCGACCTACGAGCAGTACTTC. As protein: CASSPRGAATYEQYF.

CDR3 sequence reads: CASSVMTDPGNTIYF. The CDR3 nucleotides read TGTGCCAGCAGCGTAATGACGGACCCTGGAAACACCATATATTTT. This chain joins TRBV9 and TRBJ1-3; no clear D. V lost 1 base to trimming and J lost 2 bases, with 10 bases between them. The germline V gene encodes CDR1 SGDLS and CDR2 YYNGEE. The CDR3 is 15 residues long.

This chain connects TRBV2 to TRBJ1-2; 10 bases are shared with TRBD1. V dropped 6 bases and J dropped 4; count of bases not matched to a gene: 2. CDR3 length equals 13 residues. Germline loops: CDR1 SNHLY, CDR2 FYNNEI. The CDR3 sequence: CASRGTGVYGYTF. The CDR3 coding sequence is TGTGCCAGCAGGGGGACAGGGGTCTATGGCTACACCTTC.

The CDR3 is CASSLSQGGHYGYTF. The CDR3 region has the DNA TGTGCCAGCAGTTTATCACAGGGAGGCCACTATGGCTACACCTTC. This chain connects TRBV27 to TRBJ1-2; D possibly corresponds to TRBD1 (6 bases). The germline V and J ends were trimmed by 0 bases and 3 bases, with 11 bases remaining between them. This CDR3 comprises 15 residues. Germline lookup yields CDR1 MNHEY and CDR2 SMNVEV (reference sequence).

This clone turned up a few times. The gene calls are TRBV10-2 and TRBJ2-3; 10 bases fit TRBD2. The germline CDR1 and CDR2 sequences are WSHSY and SAAADI. CDR3 size: 15 residues. V trimming: 6 bases; J trimming: 4 bases; junction bases outside the gene matches: 7. As DNA, the CDR3 is TGCGCCAGCAGAGGAGCGGGGGGGCCGGCAGATACGCAGTATTTT. Residues: CASRGAGGPADTQYF.

V and J are TRBV6-1 and TRBJ2-7, with a weak D call TRBD2 (6 bases). The germline V gene encodes CDR1 MNHNS and CDR2 SASEGT. The V end lost 8 bases, the J end lost 6 bases, and 20 bases lay between the germline ends. This CDR3 contains 14 residues. CDR3 protein: CASLGSGTPLEQYF. The CDR3 coding sequence is TGTGCCAGCCTAGGCTCTGGGACTCCTCTCGAGCAGTACTTC.

The chain couples TRBV10-3 to TRBJ2-6, with a possible D match to TRBD1 (6 bases). Germline-derived CDR1 and CDR2 are ENHRY and SYGVKD. The V end lost 4 bases, the J end lost 0 bases, and 7 bases lay between the germline ends. The length of the CDR3 is 15 residues. The DNA for the CDR3 is TGTGCCATCAGTGGGGGGCTCTCTGGGGCCAACGTCCTGACTTTC. Translated: CAISGGLSGANVLTF.

The chain is built from TRBV7-2 and TRBJ2-7; D not certain. This CDR3 has 12 amino acids. Germline values: CDR1 SGHTA, CDR2 FQGNSA. Trimming pared 1 base from V and 7 bases from J, leaving 8 bases between. This CDR3 reads CASSLGLGEQYF. In nucleotides, the CDR3 is TGTGCCAGCAGCTTAGGTTTGGGGGAGCAGTACTTC.

The genes are TRBV9 and TRBJ1-1, with 7 bases that match TRBD1. Unmatched junction bases numbered 5, after V lost 2 bases and J lost 4 bases. The CDR3 extends over 14 amino acids. Germline CDR1 and CDR2: SGDLS and YYNGEE. The DNA of the CDR3 is TGTGCCAGCAGCGTGACCCCAGGGGGCACTGAAGCTTTCTTT. Protein sequence: CASSVTPGGTEAFF.

V usage is TRBV6-5 and J usage is TRBJ2-1, with 9 bases matching TRBD1. V was clipped by 0 bases and J by 7 bases; unmatched bases: 4. This CDR3 region has 15 residues. In germline, CDR1 is MNHEY, CDR2 SVGAGI. In DNA form, the CDR3 reads TGTGCCAGCAGTTACTCCGACAGGGGGGATAATGAGCAGTTCTTC. Its protein is CASSYSDRGDNEQFF.